What follows are 10 T cell receptor beta chains derived from one specimen sequenced in a study. From the RT-PCR reads, TCRdb called clonotypes with MiXCR, one entry per CDR3 protein. The table records about 680,000 distinct CDR3 sequences, about 14% of them present only once. Sequenced: memory CD4+ T cells from blood. These receptors all come from a female donor in good health, serving as a healthy control.

The table lists this clonotype with a few counts. Written as DNA, the CDR3 is TGCGCCAGCAGCTTGGGAACGGAGAGTGAGCAGTTCTTC. Translating it yields CASSLGTESEQFF. The chain carries TRBV5-1 and TRBJ2-1; D is unclear. The CDR3 has 13 amino acids. Per the germline V gene, CDR1 is SGHRS and CDR2 is YFSETQ. V lost 0 bases, J lost 9 bases, and 10 bases lay in between.

This clonotype was seen repeatedly, ten times or more. The chain carries TRBV27 and TRBJ1-6, with TRBD1 matching over 7 bases. The CDR3 sequence is 19 residues long. Trimming cost V 3 bases and J 4 bases; bases outside gene matches: 15. CDR1 MNHEY and CDR2 SMNVEV come from the germline V gene (reference sequence). The CDR3 here is CASSLRTGGRWGYNSPLHF. Written as DNA, the CDR3 is TGTGCCAGCAGTTTGAGGACAGGAGGGCGGTGGGGATATAATTCACCCCTCCACTTT.

The J gene is TRBJ2-1, the V gene TRBV7-2; D gene uncertain. Germline CDR1 and CDR2: SGHTA and FQGNSA. The CDR3 sequence is 13 residues long. V lost 1 base and J 10 bases, leaving 11 bases between the germline ends. CDR3 DNA: TGTGCCAGCAGCTTAGTCAGCGTGGGGGAGCAGTTCTTC. This encodes CASSLVSVGEQFF.

This clonotype was seen repeatedly, ten times or more. The V gene is TRBV6-5, the J gene TRBJ2-5; D might be TRBD2 (6 bases). Germline V gene data show CDR1 as MNHEY and CDR2 as SVGAGI. This CDR3 comprises 14 residues. Deletions cut 0 bases from V and 5 bases from J, with 10 bases between. CDR3 DNA sequence: TGTGCCAGCAGTTACTCGGGGGGTTGGGAGACCCAGTACTTC. It translates to CASSYSGGWETQYF.

The CDR3 loop is CASSKTPNTEAFF. CDR3 nucleotide sequence: TGTGCCAGCAGTAAGACCCCGAACACTGAAGCTTTCTTT. The chain uses TRBV12-3 or TRBV12-4 and TRBJ1-1; D unresolved. The V gene lost 5 bases and the J gene lost 1 base, with 8 bases spanning the gap. The CDR3 contains 13 residues.

This clonotype was counted a few times. The chain uses TRBV7-2 and TRBJ2-1; TRBD2 matches at 12 bases. CDR1 is SGHTA and CDR2 is FQGNSA in the germline V gene. This CDR3 comprises 14 residues. V was clipped by 8 bases and J by 10 bases; unmatched bases: 9. This CDR3 is CASLLAGGMGEQFF. The CDR3 DNA sequence: TGTGCCAGCTTACTAGCGGGGGGTATGGGGGAGCAGTTCTTC.

The chain links TRBV6-2 or TRBV6-3 to TRBJ2-7; the match to TRBD2 covers 7 bases. From germline, CDR1 is MNHEY and CDR2 SVGEGT. Unmatched junction bases numbered 5, after V lost 9 bases and J lost 3 bases. There are 12 residues in the CDR3. The CDR3 here is CASSGLNYEQYF. The DNA of the CDR3 is TGTGCCAGTTCGGGACTAAACTACGAGCAGTACTTC.

The chain uses TRBV3-1 and TRBJ2-2; D may be TRBD2 (6 bases). The CDR3 has 15 residues. Trimming removed 4 bases from V and 2 bases from J, with 11 bases in between. CDR1 and CDR2 (germline): LGHDT, YNNKEL (reference sequence). The CDR3 spells CASSRAGGNTGELFF. As DNA, the CDR3 is TGTGCCAGCAGCCGCGCCGGGGGTAACACCGGGGAGCTGTTTTTT.

The sample holds a few counts of this clonotype. DNA for the CDR3: TGTGCCAGCAGCGTAGGAGACCGGCCTGAAGCTTTCTTT. Protein: CASSVGDRPEAFF. The rearrangement uses TRBV9 and TRBJ1-1, with no clear D. Trimming removed 0 bases at V and 6 bases at J, with 9 bases between. Looked up from germline, CDR1 is SGDLS and CDR2 is YYNGEE. The CDR3 totals 13 residues.

This clonotype was seen a few times. The rearrangement uses TRBV7-8 and TRBJ2-7, with a tentative D call TRBD1 (6 bases). V was cut by 5 bases and J by 0 bases, with 17 bases left in between. The CDR3 consists of 16 residues. Germline V gene lookup returns CDR1 SGHVS and CDR2 FQNEAQ. The CDR3 nucleotides are TGTGCCAGCAGCCGCACCGGGACACAAAGCTCCTACGAGCAGTACTTC. This sequence encodes CASSRTGTQSSYEQYF.